This entry concerns a single T cell receptor (beta chain). This CDR3 is built from 16 residues. Germline V gene sequence: CDR1 MNHEY, CDR2 SMNVEV (reference sequence). V shed 4 bases, J shed 4 bases, and the junction held 7 bases outside the gene matches. Clones were read by immunoSEQ multiplex PCR, and TCRdb kept only the in-frame ones, dropping some. The data show some 520,000 clones, around 85% seen once. This entry comes from a study of Ad26.COV2.S vaccination and SARS-CoV-2 variants. Treatment of the sample: 19 received Ad26.COV2.S at low or high dose, single or two shots; several received placebo; per-sample allocation not given. At day 63 after the first vaccine or placebo injection, samples were drawn.

The rearrangement links TRBV27 to TRBJ2-3, with 11 bases aligning to TRBD2. This clonotype originated in a person between 18 and 65 years old who received the Ad26.COV2.S COVID-19 vaccine or a placebo. This material consisted of peripheral blood, taken in a trial of Ad26.COV2.S vaccine versus placebo. The CDR3 sequence: CASSSRLAGRADTQYF. The CDR3, as DNA: TGTGCCAGCAGTTCAAGACTAGCGGGGAGGGCAGATACGCAGTATTTT.